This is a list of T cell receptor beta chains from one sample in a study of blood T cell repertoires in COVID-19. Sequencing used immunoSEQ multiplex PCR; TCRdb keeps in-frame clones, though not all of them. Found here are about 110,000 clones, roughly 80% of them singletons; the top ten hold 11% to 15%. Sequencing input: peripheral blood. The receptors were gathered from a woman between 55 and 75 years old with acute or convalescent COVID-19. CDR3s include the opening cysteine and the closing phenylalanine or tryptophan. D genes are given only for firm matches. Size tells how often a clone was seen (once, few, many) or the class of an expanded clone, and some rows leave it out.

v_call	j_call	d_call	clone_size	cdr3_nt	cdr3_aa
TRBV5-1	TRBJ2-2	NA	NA	TGCGCCAGCAGCTTGGGACCGGCGGACACCGGGGAGCTGTTTTTT	CASSLGPADTGELFF
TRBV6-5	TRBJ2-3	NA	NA	TGTGCCAGCAGGTCCAGGTACCCGGATACGCAGTATTTT	CASRSRYPDTQYF
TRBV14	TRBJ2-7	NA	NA	TGTGCCAGCAGCCAAGAGATGGGGGCAAGGTCCTACGAGCAGTACTTC	CASSQEMGARSYEQYF
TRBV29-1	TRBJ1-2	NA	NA	TGCAGCGTTGACGACAGGTACTATGGCTACACCTTC	CSVDDRYYGYTF
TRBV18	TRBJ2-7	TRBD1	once	TGTGCCAGCTCACCAGAGTCGATTGAAAACAGGGGGACTTCATCCTACGAGCAGTACTTC	CASSPESIENRGTSSYEQYF
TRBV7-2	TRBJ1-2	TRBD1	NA	TGTGCCAGCAGCGGGGGAGGGACAGGAATGGGTGGCTACACCTTC	CASSGGGTGMGGYTF
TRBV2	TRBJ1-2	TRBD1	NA	TGTGCCAGCAGTGAATTCCGACAGGGGGCCGCGTCAAACTATGGCTACACCTTC	CASSEFRQGAASNYGYTF
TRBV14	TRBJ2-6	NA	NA	TGTGCCAGCAGCCAACCGTATGGGGCCAACGTCCTGACTTTC	CASSQPYGANVLTF
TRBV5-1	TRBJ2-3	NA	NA	TGCGCCAGCAGCTTCCAGGGCCCTAGCACAGATACGCAGTATTTT	CASSFQGPSTDTQYF
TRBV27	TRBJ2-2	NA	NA	TGTGCCAGCAGTTTATCACAGGGTCCCCTCACCGGGGAGCTGTTTTTT	CASSLSQGPLTGELFF
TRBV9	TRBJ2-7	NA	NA	TGTGCCAGCAGCGCAGTTCTAGGTTCCGAGCAGTACTTC	CASSAVLGSEQYF
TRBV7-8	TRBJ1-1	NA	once	TGTGCCAGCAGCTGGGGGCTCCGGTGGGAGAACACTGAAGCTTTCTTT	CASSWGLRWENTEAFF
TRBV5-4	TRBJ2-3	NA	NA	TGTGCCAGCAGCTTGCCCAGGGGCTCAGATACGCAGTATTTT	CASSLPRGSDTQYF
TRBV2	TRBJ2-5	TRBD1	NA	TGTGCCAGCAGATCCGGGACAGATAAGACCCAGTACTTC	CASRSGTDKTQYF
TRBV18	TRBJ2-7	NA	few	TGTGCCAGCTCACCCCGCAACAGGGCCTCCTACGAGCAGTACTTC	CASSPRNRASYEQYF
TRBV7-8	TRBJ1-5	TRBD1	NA	TGTGCCAGCAGCCGGGGACAGGGGGGCCTTTCCATTAATCAGCCCCAGCATTTT	CASSRGQGGLSINQPQHF
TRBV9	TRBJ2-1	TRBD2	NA	TGTGCCAGCAGCGTGACCTCTAGCGGGGATGAGCAGTTCTTC	CASSVTSSGDEQFF
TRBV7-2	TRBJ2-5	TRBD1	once	TGTGCCAGCAGCTTAGTAAGGACAGGGCAACAAGAGACCCAGTACTTC	CASSLVRTGQQETQYF
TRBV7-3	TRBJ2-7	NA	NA	TGTGCCAGCAGTCTAGGTTCGACCTACGAGCAGTACTTC	CASSLGSTYEQYF
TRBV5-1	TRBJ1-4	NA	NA	TGCGCCAGCAGCCCAGTAACTAATGAAAAACTGTTTTTT	CASSPVTNEKLFF
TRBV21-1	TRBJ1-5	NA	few	TGTGCCGCGTACAGGAGATTGGATCAGCCCCAGCATTTT	CAAYRRLDQPQHF
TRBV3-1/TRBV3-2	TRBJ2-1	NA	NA	TGTGCCAGCAGCCAGGGGAGTCGTTATCAGATTGAGCAGTTCTTC	CASSQGSRYQIEQFF
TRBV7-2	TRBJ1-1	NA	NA	TGTGCCAGCAGCTTACTGGGGGACTCCGCTGAAGCTTTCTTT	CASSLLGDSAEAFF
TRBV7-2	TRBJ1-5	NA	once	TGTGCCAGCAGCTTGCAGGGAAGGTATAGCAATCAGCCCCAGCATTTT	CASSLQGRYSNQPQHF
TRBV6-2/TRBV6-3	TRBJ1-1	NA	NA	TGTGCCAGCAGTCCCGGGACAAGGGCTTTCTTT	CASSPGTRAFF
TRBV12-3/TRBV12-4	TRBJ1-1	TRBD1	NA	TGTGCCAGCACCAGGGGGGAGAACACTGAAGCTTTCTTT	CASTRGENTEAFF
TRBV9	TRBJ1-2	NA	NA	TGTGCCAGCAGCGCACAAGGAGGACATGGCTACACCTTC	CASSAQGGHGYTF
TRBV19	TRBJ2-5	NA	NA	TGTGCCAGTAGTTCAGGGACACAAGAGACCCAGTACTTC	CASSSGTQETQYF
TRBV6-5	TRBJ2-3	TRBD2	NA	TGTGCCAGCAGTTATACCAGCGGGAGGTCCCCAGATACGCAGTATTTT	CASSYTSGRSPDTQYF
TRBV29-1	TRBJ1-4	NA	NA	TGCAGCGTATTTAGCAGGGAGGGGGGCAATGAAAAACTGTTTTTT	CSVFSREGGNEKLFF
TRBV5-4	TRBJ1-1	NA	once	TGTGCCAGCAGCTCGGCGAGGGGGGGCACTGAAGCTTTCTTT	CASSSARGGTEAFF
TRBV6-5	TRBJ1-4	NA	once	TGTGCCAGCAGTTACTCTTGGGGCGAAAAACTGTTTTTT	CASSYSWGEKLFF